Listed here are 25 T cell receptor beta chains from one sample, sequenced in a study of CD8 T cells in Susac syndrome. The RNA, roughly 0.45 to 1 ug, was put through reverse transcription using random hexamers. TCRdb independently ran MiXCR on the immunoSEQ multiplex PCR reads; one entry per CDR3 protein. The table records 250,000 to 350,000 distinct CDR3 sequences, around 90% of them present only once. Sequencing was carried out using CD4+ T cells from PBMCs. The receptors come from a human donor with multiple sclerosis.

The genes are TRBV13 and TRBJ1-1; no definite D call. The V end was cut by 6 bases, the J end by 5 bases, with 7 bases between. Germline values: CDR1 PRHDT, CDR2 FYEKMQ (reference sequence). This CDR3 contains 11 residues. CDR3 sequence reads: CASRRKTEAFF. The CDR3 nucleotides read TGTGCCAGCAGGAGAAAGACTGAAGCTTTCTTT. Full variable domain (missing parts from reference TRBV13 and TRBJ1-1): AAGVIQSPRHLIKEKRETATLKCYPIPRHDTVYWYQQGPGQDPQFLISFYEKMQSDKGSIPDRFSAQQFSDYHSELNMSSLELGDSALYFCASRRKTEAFFGQGTRLTVV.

The chain has TRBV2 and TRBJ2-4; TRBD1 or TRBD2 may be the D gene (5 bases each). With 4 bases removed from V and 3 bases from J, the gap between germline ends came to 13 bases. CDR3 length: 15 residues. Germline V lookup: CDR1 SNHLY, CDR2 FYNNEI. The CDR3 loop is CASSVGVLVKNIQYF. The CDR3 nucleotides are TGTGCCAGCAGTGTGGGGGTGCTGGTCAAAAACATTCAGTACTTC.

The chain joins TRBV20-1 to TRBJ2-3; D unresolved. This CDR3 is built from 12 residues. Trimming removed 5 bases at V and 4 bases at J, with 10 bases between. The germline V gene has CDR1 DFQATT and CDR2 SNEGSKA (reference sequence). The chain's CDR3 is CSAPLNPDTQYF. CDR3 coding DNA: TGCAGTGCTCCCTTAAACCCAGATACGCAGTATTTT.

The genes are TRBV19 and TRBJ2-6; 8 bases agree with TRBD1. This CDR3 is 15 amino acids long. Germline V gene sequence: CDR1 LNHDA, CDR2 SQIVND (reference sequence). After removal of 9 bases from V and 3 bases from J, the junction contained 7 bases not matched to a gene. The CDR3 here is CASSGGALGANVLTF. The CDR3 DNA follows: TGTGCCAGCTCAGGGGGCGCGCTTGGGGCCAACGTCCTGACTTTC. The full variable domain, in which reference TRBV19 and TRBJ2-6 provide the parts outside the CDR3, is DGGITQSPKYLFRKEGQNVTLSCEQNLNHDAMYWYRQDPGQGLRLIYYSQIVNDFQKGDIAEGYSVSREKKESFPLTVTSAQKNPTAFYLCASSGGALGANVLTFGAGSRLTVL.

The chain joins TRBV9 to TRBJ2-3; D unclear. The CDR3 is made up of 15 amino acids. The germline gives CDR1 SGDLS, CDR2 YYNGEE. The V and J ends lost 2 bases and 0 bases respectively, with 10 bases between them. The CDR3 loop is CASSVYEYSTDTQYF. DNA of the CDR3: TGTGCCAGCAGCGTCTATGAGTATAGCACAGATACGCAGTATTTT.

The chain employs TRBV14 and TRBJ2-3; 8 bases are a match to TRBD1. The junction had 4 bases not matched to a gene; V was cut back by 2 bases and J by 6 bases. This CDR3 is 14 amino acids long. The germline V gene encodes CDR1 SGHDN and CDR2 FVKESK. CDR3 loop: CASSQRQGMDTQYF. CDR3 nucleotides: TGTGCCAGCAGCCAAAGACAGGGGATGGATACGCAGTATTTT.

This clonotype was observed a single time. Written as DNA, the CDR3 is TGTGCCAGCAGTTACCAATGGACAGAGCATGGCCAGCCCCAGCATTTT. Translating it yields CASSYQWTEHGQPQHF. The chain links TRBV6-5 to TRBJ1-5; a weak D match, TRBD1 (6 bases). The CDR3 contains 16 residues. Germline CDR1 reads MNHEY; CDR2 reads SVGAGI. Trimming pared 2 bases from V and 7 bases from J, leaving 18 bases between.

This sequence joins TRBV6-2 or TRBV6-3 and TRBJ2-7, with 8 bases matching TRBD2. V shed 6 bases, J shed 4 bases, and the junction held 11 bases outside the gene matches. Germline CDR1 and CDR2: MNHEY and SVGEGT. The CDR3 has 15 amino acids. This chain's CDR3 is CASSPRTSRLYEQYF. The CDR3 coding sequence is TGTGCCAGCAGCCCCCGGACTAGCCGTCTATACGAGCAGTACTTC.

The chain has TRBV20-1 and TRBJ1-4; maybe TRBD1 (5 bases). Germline CDR1 and CDR2: DFQATT and SNEGSKA (reference sequence). The CDR3 totals 16 residues. With 1 base removed from V and 0 bases from J, the gap between germline ends came to 12 bases. CDR3 loop: CSARARGGTTNEKLFF. DNA of the CDR3: TGCAGTGCTAGAGCCCGGGGGGGGACAACTAATGAAAAACTGTTTTTT.

J is TRBJ1-2 and V is TRBV6-1, with no clear D. The germline gives CDR1 MNHNS, CDR2 SASEGT. V was cut by 7 bases and J by 5 bases, with 8 bases left in between. This CDR3 region has 11 residues. This CDR3 reads CASTLAYGYTF. In nucleotides, the CDR3 is TGTGCCAGCACTCTAGCATATGGCTACACCTTC.

The chain employs TRBV19 and TRBJ2-3; TRBD2 aligns across 15 bases. J was trimmed by 1 base and V by 7 bases; bases with no gene match: 6. Germline CDR1 reads LNHDA; CDR2 reads SQIVND (reference sequence). The length of the CDR3 is 17 residues. CDR3 loop: CASKRTSGRAGTDTQYF. CDR3 sequence (DNA): TGTGCCAGTAAACGGACTAGCGGGAGGGCCGGCACAGATACGCAGTATTTT.

The chain uses TRBV5-1 and TRBJ2-7, with TRBD2 matching 7 bases. The CDR3 is made up of 13 amino acids. The germline CDR1 and CDR2 sequences are SGHRS and YFSETQ. Trimming took 4 bases from V and 6 from J; bases not matched to a gene: 7. The CDR3 sequence: CASSASTSREQYF. The CDR3 coding sequence is TGCGCCAGCAGCGCTTCGACTAGCCGCGAGCAGTACTTC. Supplemented by reference TRBV5-1 and TRBJ2-7, the full variable domain reads KAGVTQTPRYLIKTRGQQVTLSCSPISGHRSVSWYQQTPGQGLQFLFEYFSETQRNKGNFPGRFSGRQFSNSRSEMNVSTLELGDSALYLCASSASTSREQYFGPGTRLTVT.

In this sample, this clonotype turned up once. The chain recombines TRBV18 with TRBJ1-5; TRBD1 might be the D (6 bases). CDR3 size: 18 residues. The V gene's germline CDR1 is KGHSH and CDR2 LQKENI. Trimming took 4 bases from V and 2 from J, leaving 21 bases between them. The CDR3 sequence is CASSRRSGAGQRNQPQHF. The CDR3, as DNA: TGTGCCAGCTCACGACGTAGCGGAGCGGGACAACGCAATCAGCCCCAGCATTTT.

The chain combines TRBV12-3 or TRBV12-4 with TRBJ2-2; perhaps TRBD1 as D (6 bases). Trimming took off 10 bases at V and 6 bases at J, with 21 bases between the two ends. The CDR3 is 15 residues long. The CDR3 DNA is TGTGCCACCTCCCGGGACGTTGCAGGGGCCGGGGAGCTGTTTTTT. It specifies CATSRDVAGAGELFF.

J is TRBJ1-1 and V is TRBV5-7; D uncertain. TRBV5-7 is designated an ORF whose function remains uncertain. The CDR3 has 17 residues. V was cut by 4 bases and J by 0 bases, with 19 bases left in between. In DNA form, the CDR3 reads TGTGCCAGCAGCCCCTTTCCGTACAGCCTTCTGAACACTGAAGCTTTCTTT. Its translation: CASSPFPYSLLNTEAFF.

The J gene is TRBJ2-5, the V gene TRBV9, with 7 positions matching TRBD1. The V gene end was trimmed by 3 bases and the J gene end by 3 bases; junction bases not matched to a gene: 8. This CDR3 is built from 15 residues. Looked up from germline, CDR1 is SGDLS and CDR2 is YYNGEE. The CDR3 DNA follows: TGTGCCAGCAGCGGTTCAGGGGGATCAAAAGAGACCCAGTACTTC. It specifies CASSGSGGSKETQYF.

The count of this clonotype is one. This chain links TRBV6-5 with TRBJ2-7; D ambiguous. Trimming cost V 5 bases and J 7 bases, with 12 bases left between them. The CDR3 runs 12 residues. Germline V gene lookup returns CDR1 MNHEY and CDR2 SVGAGI. CDR3 nucleotide sequence: TGTGCCAGCAGTCACCGCCCTTGGGAGCAGTACTTC. As protein: CASSHRPWEQYF.

This chain connects TRBV2 to TRBJ2-3; 7 bases are shared with TRBD1. This CDR3 spans 13 amino acids. CDR1 and CDR2 from the germline V gene are SNHLY and FYNNEI. J was trimmed by 2 bases and V by 6 bases; bases with no gene match: 2. Written as DNA, the CDR3 is TGTGCCAGCAGCGGGACAGCCACAGATACGCAGTATTTT. Encoded protein: CASSGTATDTQYF. The full variable domain, its missing parts supplied by reference TRBV2 and TRBJ2-3, is EPEVTQTPSHQVTQMGQEVILRCVPISNHLYFYWYRQILGQKVEFLVSFYNNEISEKSEIFDDQFSVERPDGSNFTLKIRSTKLEDSAMYFCASSGTATDTQYFGPGTRLTVL.

This clonotype has more than one count but fewer than ten. V and J are TRBV7-2 and TRBJ1-1; D remains ambiguous. The germline V gene has CDR1 SGHTA and CDR2 FQGNSA. CDR3 length: 14 residues. The V and J ends lost 1 base and 1 base respectively, with 7 bases between them. The CDR3 coding sequence is TGTGCCAGCAGCTTAGGCCCAGAGAACACTGAAGCTTTCTTT. Translating gives CASSLGPENTEAFF.

The chain uses TRBV18 and TRBJ2-5, with TRBD2 identical over 8 bases. CDR1 is KGHSH and CDR2 is LQKENI in the germline V gene. There are 16 residues in the CDR3. Trimming took 6 bases from V and 3 from J; bases not matched to a gene: 12. The CDR3 DNA reads as TGTGCCAGCTCTCCTTCCCAACTAGCGGCAAAAGAGACCCAGTACTTC. Protein: CASSPSQLAAKETQYF.

The chain employs TRBV12-3 or TRBV12-4 and TRBJ2-7; TRBD1 matches at 9 bases. The CDR3 totals 13 residues. The V gene end was trimmed by 5 bases and the J gene end by 5 bases; junction bases not matched to a gene: 4. CDR3 nucleotides: TGTGCCAGCAGTAGCTGGGACAGGGACGAGCAGTACTTC. The encoded protein is CASSSWDRDEQYF.

The chain is built from TRBV30 and TRBJ2-1; D is ambiguous. Trimming took 2 bases from V and 8 from J, leaving 10 bases between them. The CDR3 totals 12 residues. Germline V gives CDR1 GTSNPN, CDR2 SVGIG (reference sequence). Here the CDR3 DNA reads TGTGCCTGGAGTTTCGGGTTCGATGAGCAGTTCTTC. Translated, it gives CAWSFGFDEQFF.

The V call is TRBV5-4, the J call TRBJ1-2; unclear D gene. Per germline, CDR1 SGHNT and CDR2 YYREEE (reference sequence). This CDR3 comprises 14 residues. With 0 bases removed from V and 4 bases from J, the gap between germline ends came to 10 bases. The CDR3 loop is CASSLAVEGYGYTF. The CDR3 DNA follows: TGTGCCAGCAGCTTGGCCGTCGAAGGCTATGGCTACACCTTC.

The genes are TRBV6-2 or TRBV6-3 and TRBJ2-1; 10 nucleotides agree with TRBD2. V trimming: 2 bases; J trimming: 1 base; junction bases outside the gene matches: 8. The germline V gene encodes CDR1 MNHEY and CDR2 SVGEGT. The CDR3 is 18 residues long. CDR3 sequence (DNA): TGTGCCAGCAGTTACGCGGCTAGCGGGAGAGGGTCCTACAATGAGCAGTTCTTC. Translating it yields CASSYAASGRGSYNEQFF.

V is TRBV5-1 and J is TRBJ1-4; D is unresolved. V gave up 4 bases and J gave up 0 bases, with 7 bases separating them. Germline lookup yields CDR1 SGHRS and CDR2 YFSETQ. CDR3 length equals 14 residues. Here the CDR3 reads CASSRLTTNEKLFF. The CDR3 DNA reads as TGCGCCAGCAGCCGTCTCACAACTAATGAAAAACTGTTTTTT.